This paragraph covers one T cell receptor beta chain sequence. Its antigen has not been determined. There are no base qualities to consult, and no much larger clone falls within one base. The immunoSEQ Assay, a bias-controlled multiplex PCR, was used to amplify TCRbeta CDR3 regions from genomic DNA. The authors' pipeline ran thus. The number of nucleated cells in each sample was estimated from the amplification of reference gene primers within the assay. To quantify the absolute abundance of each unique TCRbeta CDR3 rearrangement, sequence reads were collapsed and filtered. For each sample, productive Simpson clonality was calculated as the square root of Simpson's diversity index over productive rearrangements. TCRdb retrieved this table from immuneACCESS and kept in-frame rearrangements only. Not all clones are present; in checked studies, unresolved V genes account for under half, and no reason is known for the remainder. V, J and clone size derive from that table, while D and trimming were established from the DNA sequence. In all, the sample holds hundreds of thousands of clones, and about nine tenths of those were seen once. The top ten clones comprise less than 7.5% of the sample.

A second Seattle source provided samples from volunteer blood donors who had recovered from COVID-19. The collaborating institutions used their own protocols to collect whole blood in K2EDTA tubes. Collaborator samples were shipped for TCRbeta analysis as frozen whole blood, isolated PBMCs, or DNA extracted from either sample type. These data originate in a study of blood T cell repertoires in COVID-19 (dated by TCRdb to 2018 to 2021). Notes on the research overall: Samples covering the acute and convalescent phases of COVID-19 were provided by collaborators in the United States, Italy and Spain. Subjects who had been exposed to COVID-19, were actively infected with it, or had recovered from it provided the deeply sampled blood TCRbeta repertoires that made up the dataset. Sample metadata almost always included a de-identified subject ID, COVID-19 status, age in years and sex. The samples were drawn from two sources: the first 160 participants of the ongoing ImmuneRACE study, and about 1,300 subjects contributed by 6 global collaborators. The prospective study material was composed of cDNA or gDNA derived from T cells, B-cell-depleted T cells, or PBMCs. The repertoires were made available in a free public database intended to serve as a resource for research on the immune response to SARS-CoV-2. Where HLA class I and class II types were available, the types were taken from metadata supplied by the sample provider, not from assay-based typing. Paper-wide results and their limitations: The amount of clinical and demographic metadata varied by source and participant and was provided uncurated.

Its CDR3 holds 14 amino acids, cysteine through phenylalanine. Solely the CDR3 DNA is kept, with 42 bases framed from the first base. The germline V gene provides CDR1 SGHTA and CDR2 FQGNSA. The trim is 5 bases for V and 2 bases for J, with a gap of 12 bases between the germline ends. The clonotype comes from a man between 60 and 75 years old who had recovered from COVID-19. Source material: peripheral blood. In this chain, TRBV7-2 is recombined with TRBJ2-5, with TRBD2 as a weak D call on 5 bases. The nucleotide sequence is TGTGCCAGCAGCCTTGGCCGGACTCAAGAGACCCAGTACTTC. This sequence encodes CASSLGRTQETQYF. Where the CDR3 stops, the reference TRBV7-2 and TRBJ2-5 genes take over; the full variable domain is GAGVSQSPSNKVTEKGKDVELRCDPISGHTALYWYRQSLGQGLEFLIYFQGNSAPDKSGLPSDRFSAERTGGSVSTLTIQRTQQEDSAVYLCASSLGRTQETQYFGPGTRLLVL.